This TCR beta chain was identified during a study of shared clonotypes between healthy human individuals. Turning to the study itself: Every donor yielded three CD4 naive, three CD4 memory, two CD8 naive and one CD8 memory plate. Study-level findings and limits: The authors sampled blood alone, and tissue repertoires likely differ.

Naive CD8 cells comprised CD45RO-negative, CCR7-positively selected cells, excluding terminally differentiated effector memory CD45RA+ cells. Nashville, Tennessee was home to all donors, each a Caucasian adult. This CDR3 region has 15 residues. V trimming: 0 bases; J trimming: 7 bases; junction bases outside the gene matches: 12. Germline-derived CDR1 and CDR2 are GTSNPN and SVGIG (reference sequence). As processed by the authors: ImmunoSEQ output held junction-only sequences without quality scores, so filtering differed. Repertoires were generated with immunoSEQ multiplex PCR, while TCRdb's copy carries only in-frame clones and drops some. For V, J and clone size, that table is used; D and trimming come from the DNA. The sample carries about 2 million clones, 85% to 95% recorded once. A note on this clone: Its antigen is unidentified.

The clonotype originates from a man aged 18 to 29 in good health. Material: naive CD8+ T cells sorted from blood. V usage is TRBV30 and J usage is TRBJ2-7, with 7 bases aligning to TRBD1. The CDR3 region is CAWSVGTVSTGEQYF. The CDR3 DNA is TGTGCCTGGAGTGTAGGGACAGTGTCGACAGGGGAGCAGTACTTC.